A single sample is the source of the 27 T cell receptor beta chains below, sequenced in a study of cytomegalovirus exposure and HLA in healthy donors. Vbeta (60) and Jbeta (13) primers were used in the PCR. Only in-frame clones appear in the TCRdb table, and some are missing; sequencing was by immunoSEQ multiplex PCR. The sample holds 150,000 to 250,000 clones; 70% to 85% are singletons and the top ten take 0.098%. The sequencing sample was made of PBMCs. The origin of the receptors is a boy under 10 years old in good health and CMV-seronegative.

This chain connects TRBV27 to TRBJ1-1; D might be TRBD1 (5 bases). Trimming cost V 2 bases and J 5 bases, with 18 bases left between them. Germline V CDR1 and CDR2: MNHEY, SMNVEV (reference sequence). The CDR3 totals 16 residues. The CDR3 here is CASSLRWGGGFTEAFF. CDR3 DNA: TGTGCCAGCAGTTTAAGGTGGGGCGGGGGATTTACTGAAGCTTTCTTT.

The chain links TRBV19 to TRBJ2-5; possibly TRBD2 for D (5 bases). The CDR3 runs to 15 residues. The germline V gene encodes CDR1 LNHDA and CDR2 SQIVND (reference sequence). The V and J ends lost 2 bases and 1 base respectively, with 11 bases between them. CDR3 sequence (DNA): TGTGCCAGTAGTATATACAGCGGATCCCAAGAGACCCAGTACTTC. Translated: CASSIYSGSQETQYF.

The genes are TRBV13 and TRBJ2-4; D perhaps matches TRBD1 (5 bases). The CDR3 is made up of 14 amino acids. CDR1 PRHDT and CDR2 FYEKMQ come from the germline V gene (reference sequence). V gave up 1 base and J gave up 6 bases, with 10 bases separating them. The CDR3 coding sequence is TGTGCCAGCAGCTTAGCGCAGGGAATAAACATTCAGTACTTC. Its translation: CASSLAQGINIQYF.

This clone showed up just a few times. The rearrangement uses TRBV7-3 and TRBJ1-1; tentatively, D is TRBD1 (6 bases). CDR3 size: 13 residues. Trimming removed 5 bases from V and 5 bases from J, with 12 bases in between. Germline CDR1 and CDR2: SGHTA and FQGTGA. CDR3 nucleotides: TGTGCCAGCAGCACTGGGGGCCGAACTGAAGCTTTCTTT. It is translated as CASSTGGRTEAFF. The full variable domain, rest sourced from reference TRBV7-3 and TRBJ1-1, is GAGVSQTPSNKVTEKGKYVELRCDPISGHTALYWYRQSLGQGPEFLIYFQGTGAADDSGLPNDRFFAVRPEGSVSTLKIQRTERGDSAVYLCASSTGGRTEAFFGQGTRLTVV.

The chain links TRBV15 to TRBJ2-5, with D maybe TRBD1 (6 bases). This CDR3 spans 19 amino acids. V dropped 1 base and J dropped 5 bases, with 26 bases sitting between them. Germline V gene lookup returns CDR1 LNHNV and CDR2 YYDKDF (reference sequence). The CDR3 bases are TGTGCCACCAGCAGAGGTAGATTTCCGAACAGGGAGAGTGGGGAGACCCAGTACTTC. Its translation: CATSRGRFPNRESGETQYF. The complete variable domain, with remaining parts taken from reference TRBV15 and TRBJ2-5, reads DAMVIQNPRYQVTQFGKPVTLSCSQTLNHNVMYWYQQKSSQAPKLLFHYYDKDFNNEADTPDNFQSRRPNTSFCFLDIRSPGLGDTAMYLCATSRGRFPNRESGETQYFGPGTRLLVL.

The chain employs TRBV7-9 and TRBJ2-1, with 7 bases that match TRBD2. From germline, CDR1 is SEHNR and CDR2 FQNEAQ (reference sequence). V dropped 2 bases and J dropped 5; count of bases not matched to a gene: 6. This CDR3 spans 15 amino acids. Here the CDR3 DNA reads TGTGCCAGCAGCTTATTGGCGGGGGAGCACAATGAGCAGTTCTTC. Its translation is CASSLLAGEHNEQFF.

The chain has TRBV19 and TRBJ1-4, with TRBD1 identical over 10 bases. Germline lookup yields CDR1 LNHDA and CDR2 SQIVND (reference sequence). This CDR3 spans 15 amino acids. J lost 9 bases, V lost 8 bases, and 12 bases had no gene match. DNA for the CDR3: TGTGCCAGTGAGAACCGGGACAGGGGAAGTCAAAAACTGTTTTTT. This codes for CASENRDRGSQKLFF.

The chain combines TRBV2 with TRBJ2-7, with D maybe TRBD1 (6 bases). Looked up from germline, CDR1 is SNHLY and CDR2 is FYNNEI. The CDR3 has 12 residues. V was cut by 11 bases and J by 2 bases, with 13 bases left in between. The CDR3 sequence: CAAKDRTYEQYF. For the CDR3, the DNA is TGTGCCGCAAAGGACAGAACCTACGAGCAGTACTTC. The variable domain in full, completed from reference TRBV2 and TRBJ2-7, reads EPEVTQTPSHQVTQMGQEVILRCVPISNHLYFYWYRQILGQKVEFLVSFYNNEISEKSEIFDDQFSVERPDGSNFTLKIRSTKLEDSAMYFCAAKDRTYEQYFGPGTRLTVT.

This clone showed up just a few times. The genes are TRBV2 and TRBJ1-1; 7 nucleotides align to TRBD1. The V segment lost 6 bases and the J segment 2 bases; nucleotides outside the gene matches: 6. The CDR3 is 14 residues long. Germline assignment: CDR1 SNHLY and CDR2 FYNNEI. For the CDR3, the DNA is TGTGCCAGCAGATGGGACAGCATAAACACTGAAGCTTTCTTT. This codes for CASRWDSINTEAFF.

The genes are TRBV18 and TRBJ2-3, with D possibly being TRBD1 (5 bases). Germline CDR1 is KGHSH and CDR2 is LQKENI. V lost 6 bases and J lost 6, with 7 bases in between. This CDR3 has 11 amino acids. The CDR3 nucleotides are TGTGCCAGCTCGTACAGGGATACGCAGTATTTT. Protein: CASSYRDTQYF.

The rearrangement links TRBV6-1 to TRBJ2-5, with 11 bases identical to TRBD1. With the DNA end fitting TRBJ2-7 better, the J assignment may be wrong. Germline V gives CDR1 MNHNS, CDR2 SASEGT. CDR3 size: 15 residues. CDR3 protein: CASRSGTGGGYEQYF. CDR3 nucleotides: TGTGCCAGCAGGTCCGGGACAGGGGGTGGGTACGAGCAGTACTTC.

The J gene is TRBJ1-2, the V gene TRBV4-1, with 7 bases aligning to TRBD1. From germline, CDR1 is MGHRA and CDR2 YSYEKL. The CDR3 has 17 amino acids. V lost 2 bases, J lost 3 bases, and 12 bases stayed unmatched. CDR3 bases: TGCGCCAGCAGCCAACCAAAGGACAGGCCGGGGGACTATGGCTACACCTTC. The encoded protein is CASSQPKDRPGDYGYTF.

CDR3 sequence: CASHPRYAGAQETQYF. CDR3 in DNA: TGCGCCAGCCACCCTCGTTATGCGGGGGCCCAAGAGACCCAGTACTTC. This chain links TRBV5-1 with TRBJ2-5; tentative D call: TRBD2 (7 bases). The CDR3 is made up of 16 amino acids. Germline CDR1 SGHRS, CDR2 YFSETQ. V lost 7 bases and J lost 1, with 20 bases in between.

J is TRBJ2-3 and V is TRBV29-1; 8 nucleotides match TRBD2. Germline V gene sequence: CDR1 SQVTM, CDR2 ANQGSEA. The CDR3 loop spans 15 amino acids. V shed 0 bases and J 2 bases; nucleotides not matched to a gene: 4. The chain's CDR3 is CSVEDAGGSTDTQYF. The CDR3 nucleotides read TGCAGCGTTGAAGATGCGGGGGGATCCACAGATACGCAGTATTTT.

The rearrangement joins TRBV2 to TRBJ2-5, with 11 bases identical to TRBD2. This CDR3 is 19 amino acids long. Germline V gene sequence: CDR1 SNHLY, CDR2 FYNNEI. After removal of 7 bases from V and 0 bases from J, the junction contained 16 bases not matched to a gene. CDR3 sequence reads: CASIEWVAGGRRYQETQYF. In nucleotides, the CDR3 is TGTGCCAGCATAGAGTGGGTAGCGGGGGGGCGTCGGTACCAAGAGACCCAGTACTTC. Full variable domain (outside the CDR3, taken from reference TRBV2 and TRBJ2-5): EPEVTQTPSHQVTQMGQEVILRCVPISNHLYFYWYRQILGQKVEFLVSFYNNEISEKSEIFDDQFSVERPDGSNFTLKIRSTKLEDSAMYFCASIEWVAGGRRYQETQYFGPGTRLLVL.

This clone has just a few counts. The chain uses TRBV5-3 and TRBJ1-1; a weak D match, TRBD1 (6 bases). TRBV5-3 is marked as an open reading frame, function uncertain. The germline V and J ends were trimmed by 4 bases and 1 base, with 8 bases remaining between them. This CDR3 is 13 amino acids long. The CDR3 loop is CARSQQGNTEAFF. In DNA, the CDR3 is TGTGCCAGAAGCCAACAGGGGAACACTGAAGCTTTCTTT.

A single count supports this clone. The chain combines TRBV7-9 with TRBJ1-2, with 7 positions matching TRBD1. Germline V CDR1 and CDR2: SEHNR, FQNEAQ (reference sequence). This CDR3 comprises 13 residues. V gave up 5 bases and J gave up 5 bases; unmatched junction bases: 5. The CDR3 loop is CASSATGEYGYTF. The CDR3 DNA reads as TGTGCCAGCAGCGCAACAGGGGAGTATGGCTACACCTTC.

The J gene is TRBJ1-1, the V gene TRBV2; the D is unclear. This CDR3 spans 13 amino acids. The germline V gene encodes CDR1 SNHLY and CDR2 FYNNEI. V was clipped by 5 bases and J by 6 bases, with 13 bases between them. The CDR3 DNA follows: TGTGCCAGCAGTTATACAGTGGGAGCTGAAGCTTTCTTT. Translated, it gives CASSYTVGAEAFF.

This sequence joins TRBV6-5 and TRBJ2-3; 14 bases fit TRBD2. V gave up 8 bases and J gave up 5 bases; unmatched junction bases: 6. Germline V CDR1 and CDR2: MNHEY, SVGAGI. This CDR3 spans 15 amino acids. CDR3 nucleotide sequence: TGTGCCAGCTCCACGGGACTAGCGGGGGTAGATACGCAGTATTTT. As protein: CASSTGLAGVDTQYF.

This chain's CDR3 is CASSSSTSGPTDTQYF. The CDR3 DNA reads as TGTGCCAGCAGCTCGTCGACTAGCGGGCCAACAGATACGCAGTATTTT. V is TRBV11-2 and J is TRBJ2-3; 10 nucleotides align to TRBD2. This CDR3 has 16 residues. Germline V lookup: CDR1 SGHAT, CDR2 FQNNGV. V shed 4 bases and J 3 bases; nucleotides not matched to a gene: 7. The whole variable domain, remainder taken from reference TRBV11-2 and TRBJ2-3, is EAGVAQSPRYKIIEKRQSVAFWCNPISGHATLYWYQQILGQGPKLLIQFQNNGVVDDSQLPKDRFSAERLKGVDSTLKIQPAKLEDSAVYLCASSSSTSGPTDTQYFGPGTRLTVL.

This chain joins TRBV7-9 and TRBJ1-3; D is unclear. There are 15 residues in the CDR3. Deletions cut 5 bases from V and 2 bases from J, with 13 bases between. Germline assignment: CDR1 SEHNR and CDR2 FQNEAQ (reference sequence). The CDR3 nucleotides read TGTGCCAGCAGCCCCCCGGGGTTGACTGGAAACACCATATATTTT. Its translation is CASSPPGLTGNTIYF.

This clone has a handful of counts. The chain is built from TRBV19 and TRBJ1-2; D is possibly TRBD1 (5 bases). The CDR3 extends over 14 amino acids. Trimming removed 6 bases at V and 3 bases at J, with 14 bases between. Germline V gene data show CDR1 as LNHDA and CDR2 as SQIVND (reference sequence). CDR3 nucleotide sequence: TGTGCCAGTAGCCCGCCGACAGACTACTATGGCTACACCTTC. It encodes CASSPPTDYYGYTF.

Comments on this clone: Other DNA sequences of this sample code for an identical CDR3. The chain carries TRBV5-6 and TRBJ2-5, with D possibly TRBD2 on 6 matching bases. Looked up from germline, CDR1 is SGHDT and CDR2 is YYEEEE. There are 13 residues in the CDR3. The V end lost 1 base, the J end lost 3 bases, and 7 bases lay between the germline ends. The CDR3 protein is CASSLTGEETQYF. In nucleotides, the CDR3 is TGTGCCAGCAGCTTGACGGGGGAAGAGACCCAGTACTTC. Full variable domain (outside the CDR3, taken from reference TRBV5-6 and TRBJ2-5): DAGVTQSPTHLIKTRGQQVTLRCSPKSGHDTVSWYQQALGQGPQFIFQYYEEEERQRGNFPDRFSGHQFPNYSSELNVNALLLGDSALYLCASSLTGEETQYFGPGTRLLVL.

The CDR3 bases are TGTGCCAGCAGTTCCCACTCTGGAAACACCATATATTTT. It translates to CASSSHSGNTIYF. The chain has TRBV27 and TRBJ1-3, with D uncertain. The CDR3 is made up of 13 amino acids. Germline CDR1 reads MNHEY; CDR2 reads SMNVEV (reference sequence). V was shortened by 4 bases and J by 0 bases, with 4 bases between the two germline ends.

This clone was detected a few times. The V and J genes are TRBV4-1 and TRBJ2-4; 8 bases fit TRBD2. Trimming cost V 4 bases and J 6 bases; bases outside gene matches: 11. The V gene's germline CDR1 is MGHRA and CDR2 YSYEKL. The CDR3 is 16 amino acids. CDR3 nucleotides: TGCGCCAGCAGCCGGACACGGACTAGCCCAGGAAACATTCAGTACTTC. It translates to CASSRTRTSPGNIQYF.

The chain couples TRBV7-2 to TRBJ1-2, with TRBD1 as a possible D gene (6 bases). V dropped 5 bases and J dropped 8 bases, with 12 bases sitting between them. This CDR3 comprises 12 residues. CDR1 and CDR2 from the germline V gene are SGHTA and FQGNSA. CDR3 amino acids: CASSPTGSGYTF. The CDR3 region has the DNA TGTGCCAGCAGCCCTACAGGGAGCGGCTACACCTTC.

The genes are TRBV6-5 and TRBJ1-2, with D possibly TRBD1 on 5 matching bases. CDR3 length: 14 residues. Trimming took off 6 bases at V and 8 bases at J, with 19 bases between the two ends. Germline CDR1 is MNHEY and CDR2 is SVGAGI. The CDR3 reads CASSGSGGSEGYTF. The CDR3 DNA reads TGTGCCAGCAGCGGGAGTGGGGGTAGTGAGGGCTACACCTTC.